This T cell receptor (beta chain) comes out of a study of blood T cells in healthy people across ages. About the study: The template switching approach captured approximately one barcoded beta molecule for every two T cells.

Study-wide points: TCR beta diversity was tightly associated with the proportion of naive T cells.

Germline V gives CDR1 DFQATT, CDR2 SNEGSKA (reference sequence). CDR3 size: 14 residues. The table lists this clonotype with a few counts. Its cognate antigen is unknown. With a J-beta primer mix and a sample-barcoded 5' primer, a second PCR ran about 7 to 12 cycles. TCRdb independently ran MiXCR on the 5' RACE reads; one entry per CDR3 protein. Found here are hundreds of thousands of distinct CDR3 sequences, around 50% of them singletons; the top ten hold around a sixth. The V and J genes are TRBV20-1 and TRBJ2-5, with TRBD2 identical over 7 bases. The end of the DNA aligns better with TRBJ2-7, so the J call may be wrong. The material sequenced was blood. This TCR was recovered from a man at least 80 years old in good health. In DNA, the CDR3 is TGCAGTGCTAGAGAAGCTAGCGGAGCCTACGAGCAGTACTTC. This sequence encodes CSAREASGAYEQYF.